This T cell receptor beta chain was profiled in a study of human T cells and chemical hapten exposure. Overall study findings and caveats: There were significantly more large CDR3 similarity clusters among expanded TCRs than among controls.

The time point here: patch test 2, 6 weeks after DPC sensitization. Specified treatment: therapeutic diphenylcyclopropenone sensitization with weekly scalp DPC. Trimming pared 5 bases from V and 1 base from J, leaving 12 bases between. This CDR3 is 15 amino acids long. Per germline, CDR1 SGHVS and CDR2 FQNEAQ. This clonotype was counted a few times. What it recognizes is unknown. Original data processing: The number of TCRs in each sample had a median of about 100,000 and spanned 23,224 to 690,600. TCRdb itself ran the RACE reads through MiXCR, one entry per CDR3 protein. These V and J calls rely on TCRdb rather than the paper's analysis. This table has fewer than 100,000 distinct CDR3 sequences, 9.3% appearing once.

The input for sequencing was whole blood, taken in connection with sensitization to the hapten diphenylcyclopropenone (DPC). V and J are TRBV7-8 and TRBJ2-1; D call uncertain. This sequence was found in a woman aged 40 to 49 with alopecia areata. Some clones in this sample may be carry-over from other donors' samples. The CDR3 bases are TGTGCCAGCAGCAGAGTAGTGAAGTCCTACAATGAGCAGTTCTTC. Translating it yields CASSRVVKSYNEQFF.